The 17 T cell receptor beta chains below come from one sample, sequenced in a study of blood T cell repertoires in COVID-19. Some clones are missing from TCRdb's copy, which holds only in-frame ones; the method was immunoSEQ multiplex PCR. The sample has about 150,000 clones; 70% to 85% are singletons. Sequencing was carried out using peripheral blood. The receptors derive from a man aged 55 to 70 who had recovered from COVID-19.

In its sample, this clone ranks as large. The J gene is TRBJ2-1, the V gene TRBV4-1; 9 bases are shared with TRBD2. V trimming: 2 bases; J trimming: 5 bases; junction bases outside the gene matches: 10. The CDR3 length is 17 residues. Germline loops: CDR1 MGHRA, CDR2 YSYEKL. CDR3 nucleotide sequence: TGCGCCAGCAGCCAATCTGCGGGGACTAGCTTTAACAATGAGCAGTTCTTC. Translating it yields CASSQSAGTSFNNEQFF.

Here the CDR3 reads CASMRQNSGEKLFF. The CDR3 DNA reads as TGTGCCAGCATGCGACAGAATTCTGGAGAAAAACTGTTTTTT. The rearrangement links TRBV6-6 to TRBJ1-4; D perhaps matches TRBD1 (5 bases). Germline V lookup: CDR1 MNHNY, CDR2 SVGAGI (reference sequence). Trimming took off 7 bases at V and 8 bases at J, with 17 bases between the two ends. The CDR3 contains 14 residues.

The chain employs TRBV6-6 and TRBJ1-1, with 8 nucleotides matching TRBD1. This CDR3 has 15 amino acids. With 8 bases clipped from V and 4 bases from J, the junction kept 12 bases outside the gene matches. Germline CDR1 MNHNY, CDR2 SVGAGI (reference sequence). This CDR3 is CASSPSQGAFTEAFF. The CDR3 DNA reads TGTGCCAGCTCCCCCAGTCAGGGGGCGTTCACTGAAGCTTTCTTT.

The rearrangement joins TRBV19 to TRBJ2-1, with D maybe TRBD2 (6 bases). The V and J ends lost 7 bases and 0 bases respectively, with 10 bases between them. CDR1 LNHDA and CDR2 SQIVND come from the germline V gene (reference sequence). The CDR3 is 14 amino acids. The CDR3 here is CASKAGTSYNEQFF. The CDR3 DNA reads TGTGCCAGTAAGGCGGGGACCTCCTACAATGAGCAGTTCTTC.

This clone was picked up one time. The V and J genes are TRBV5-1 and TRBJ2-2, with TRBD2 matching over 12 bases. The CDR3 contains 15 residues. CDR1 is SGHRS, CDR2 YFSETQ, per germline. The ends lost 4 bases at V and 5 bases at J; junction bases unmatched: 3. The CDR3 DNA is TGCGCCAGCAGCCGAACTAGCGGGGGGACCGGGGAGCTGTTTTTT. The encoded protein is CASSRTSGGTGELFF.

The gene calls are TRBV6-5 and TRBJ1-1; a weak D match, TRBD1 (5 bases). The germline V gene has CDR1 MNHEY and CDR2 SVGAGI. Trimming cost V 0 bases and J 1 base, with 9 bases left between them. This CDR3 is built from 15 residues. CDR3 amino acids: CASSYSMQGNTEAFF. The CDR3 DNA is TGTGCCAGCAGTTACTCGATGCAGGGGAACACTGAAGCTTTCTTT.

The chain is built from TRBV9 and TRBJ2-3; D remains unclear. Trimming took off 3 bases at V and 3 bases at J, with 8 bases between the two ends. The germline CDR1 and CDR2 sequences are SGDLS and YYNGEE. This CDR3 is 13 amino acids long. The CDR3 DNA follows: TGTGCCAGCAGCGCCCCCCCGACAGATACGCAGTATTTT. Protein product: CASSAPPTDTQYF.

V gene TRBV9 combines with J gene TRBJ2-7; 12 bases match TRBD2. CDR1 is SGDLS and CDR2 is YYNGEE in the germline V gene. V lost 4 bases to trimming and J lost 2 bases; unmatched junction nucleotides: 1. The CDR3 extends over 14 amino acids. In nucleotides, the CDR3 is TGTGCCAGCAGCCCTAGCGGGAGGGCCTACGAGCAGTACTTC. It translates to CASSPSGRAYEQYF.

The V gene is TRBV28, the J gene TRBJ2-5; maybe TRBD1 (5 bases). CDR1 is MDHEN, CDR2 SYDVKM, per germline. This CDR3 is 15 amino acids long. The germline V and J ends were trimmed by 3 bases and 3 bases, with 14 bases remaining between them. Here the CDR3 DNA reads TGTGCCAGCAGTTTTGTCGGCAGGGCCAAAGAGACCCAGTACTTC. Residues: CASSFVGRAKETQYF. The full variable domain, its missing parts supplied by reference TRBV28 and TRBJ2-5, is DVKVTQSSRYLVKRTGEKVFLECVQDMDHENMFWYRQDPGLGLRLIYFSYDVKMKEKGDIPEGYSVSREKKERFSLILESASTNQTSMYLCASSFVGRAKETQYFGPGTRLLVL.

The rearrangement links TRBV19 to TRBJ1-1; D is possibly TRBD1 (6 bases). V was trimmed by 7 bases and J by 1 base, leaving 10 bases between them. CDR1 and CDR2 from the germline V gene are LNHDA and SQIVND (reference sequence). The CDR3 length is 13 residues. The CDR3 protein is CASIRTENTEAFF. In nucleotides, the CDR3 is TGTGCCAGTATCAGGACAGAGAACACTGAAGCTTTCTTT.

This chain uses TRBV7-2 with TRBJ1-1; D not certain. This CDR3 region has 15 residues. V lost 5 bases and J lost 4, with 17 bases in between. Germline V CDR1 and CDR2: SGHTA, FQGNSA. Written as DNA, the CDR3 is TGTGCCAGCAGCCAAAATCGGGGATTAGGCACTGAAGCTTTCTTT. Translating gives CASSQNRGLGTEAFF.

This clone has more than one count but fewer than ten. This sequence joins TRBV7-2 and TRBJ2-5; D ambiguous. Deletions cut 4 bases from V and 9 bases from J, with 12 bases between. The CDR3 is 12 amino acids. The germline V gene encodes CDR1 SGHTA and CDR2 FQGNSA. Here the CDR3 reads CASSSRSSAQYF. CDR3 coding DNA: TGTGCCAGCAGCTCCCGGAGTTCGGCCCAGTACTTC.

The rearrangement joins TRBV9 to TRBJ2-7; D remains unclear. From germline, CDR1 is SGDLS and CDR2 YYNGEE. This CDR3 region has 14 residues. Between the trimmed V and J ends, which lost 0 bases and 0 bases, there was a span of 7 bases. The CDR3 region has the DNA TGTGCCAGCAGCGTAGGTGGCATCTCCTACGAGCAGTACTTC. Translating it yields CASSVGGISYEQYF.

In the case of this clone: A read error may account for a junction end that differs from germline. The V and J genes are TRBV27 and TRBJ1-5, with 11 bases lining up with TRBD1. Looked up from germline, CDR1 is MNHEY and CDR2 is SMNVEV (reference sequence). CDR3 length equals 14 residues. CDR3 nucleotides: TGTGCCAGCAGTCTCAGGGGACAGGGGGGCGTGTTGTATTTT. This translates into CASSLRGQGGVLYF.

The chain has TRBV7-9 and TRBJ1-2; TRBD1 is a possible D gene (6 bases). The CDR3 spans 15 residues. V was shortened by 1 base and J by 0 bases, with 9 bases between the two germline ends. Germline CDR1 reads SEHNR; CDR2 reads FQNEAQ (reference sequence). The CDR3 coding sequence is TGTGCCAGCAGCTTAGAACAGGGATCTAACTATGGCTACACCTTC. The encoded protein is CASSLEQGSNYGYTF.

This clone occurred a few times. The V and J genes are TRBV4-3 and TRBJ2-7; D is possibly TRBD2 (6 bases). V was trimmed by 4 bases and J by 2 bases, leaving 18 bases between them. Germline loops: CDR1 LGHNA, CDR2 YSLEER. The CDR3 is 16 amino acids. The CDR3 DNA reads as TGCGCCAGCAGCCCAGATAAGGGAGGTAGCCCCTACGAGCAGTACTTC. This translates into CASSPDKGGSPYEQYF.

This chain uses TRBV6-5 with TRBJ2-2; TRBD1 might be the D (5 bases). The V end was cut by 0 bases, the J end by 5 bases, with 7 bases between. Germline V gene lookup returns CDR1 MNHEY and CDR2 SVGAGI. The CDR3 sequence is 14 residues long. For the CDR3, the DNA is TGTGCCAGCAGTTACTCGACAGAGACCGGGGAGCTGTTTTTT. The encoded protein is CASSYSTETGELFF.